The 10 T cell receptor beta chains below were found in one sample sequenced in a study of cytomegalovirus exposure and HLA in healthy donors. It was with 60 Vbeta and 13 Jbeta primers that the PCR ran. Generated by immunoSEQ multiplex PCR, the TCRdb table keeps only in-frame clones and is missing some. The sample lists 110,000 to 150,000 clones, roughly 9.7% occurring once. Sequences were obtained from PBMCs. These receptors all come from a man between 45 and 60 years old in good health and CMV-seronegative.

This clone was detected only a few times. The rearrangement links TRBV6-6 to TRBJ2-3; TRBD1 agrees at 7 bases. CDR1 and CDR2 from the germline V gene are MNHNY and SVGAGI (reference sequence). The CDR3 has 14 amino acids. The ends lost 6 bases at V and 0 bases at J; junction bases unmatched: 3. The CDR3 protein is CASSKTGSTDTQYF. The CDR3 DNA follows: TGTGCCAGCAGCAAGACAGGGAGCACAGATACGCAGTATTTT.

The rearrangement uses TRBV6-1 and TRBJ2-2, with D maybe TRBD1 (6 bases). Germline CDR1 is MNHNS and CDR2 is SASEGT. V was trimmed by 7 bases and J by 3 bases, leaving 12 bases between them. The CDR3 is 14 residues long. The chain's CDR3 is CASKGQFDTGELFF. The CDR3 bases are TGTGCCAGCAAAGGACAGTTCGACACCGGGGAGCTGTTTTTT.

This clone turned up a few times. The chain employs TRBV19 and TRBJ2-1, with 7 bases identical to TRBD1. This CDR3 is 14 amino acids long. The germline V gene encodes CDR1 LNHDA and CDR2 SQIVND (reference sequence). Trimming at V came to 6 bases and at J to 8 bases, leaving 10 bases not matched to a gene. The DNA of the CDR3 is TGTGCCAGTAGGGTGACAGGCCAGGGGGATGAGCAGTTCTTC. Protein product: CASRVTGQGDEQFF.

The rearrangement uses TRBV10-1 and TRBJ1-2; no clear D gene. V dropped 8 bases and J dropped 7 bases, with 20 bases sitting between them. Germline assignment: CDR1 WNHNN and CDR2 SYGVQD (reference sequence). This CDR3 is built from 14 residues. CDR3 residues: CASELSPGGFGYTF. CDR3 DNA: TGCGCCAGCGAATTATCCCCGGGAGGGTTTGGCTACACCTTC.

This clone was counted between two and nine times. The rearrangement joins TRBV7-7 to TRBJ2-5; no clear D gene. CDR3 length: 13 residues. Germline V gives CDR1 SSHAT, CDR2 FNYEAQ (reference sequence). V was shortened by 3 bases and J by 1 base, with 6 bases between the two germline ends. Here the CDR3 reads CASSFKLQETQYF. In DNA form, the CDR3 reads TGTGCCAGCAGCTTTAAACTCCAAGAGACCCAGTACTTC.

This clone was seen a few times. V gene TRBV30 combines with J gene TRBJ2-3; 7 bases agree with TRBD2. Germline V gene data show CDR1 as GTSNPN and CDR2 as SVGIG (reference sequence). With 3 bases clipped from V and 2 bases from J, the junction kept 8 bases outside the gene matches. This CDR3 contains 15 residues. In DNA form, the CDR3 reads TGTGCCTGGAGGGGATGGGGGAGGGCCACAGATACGCAGTATTTT. It translates to CAWRGWGRATDTQYF.

CDR3 DNA: TGTGCCAGCAGCTTAGTGGATGAGACAGGGGTCGGCGAGCAGTACTTC. It codes for CASSLVDETGVGEQYF. The chain employs TRBV7-6 and TRBJ2-7; 8 nucleotides agree with TRBD1. J gave up 6 bases and V 1 base, and 11 bases lay outside the gene matches. CDR1 SGHVS and CDR2 FNYEAQ come from the germline V gene. This CDR3 contains 16 residues.

The chain uses TRBV19 and TRBJ1-6; 8 bases map to TRBD1. Trimming removed 6 bases from V and 0 bases from J; junction bases left unmatched: 7. Germline V lookup: CDR1 LNHDA, CDR2 SQIVND (reference sequence). The CDR3 runs 17 residues. CDR3 loop: CASSLGQGVSYNSPLHF. The CDR3 DNA sequence: TGTGCCAGTAGCCTAGGACAGGGAGTCTCCTATAATTCACCCCTCCACTTT. The full variable domain, with the rest looked up from reference TRBV19 and TRBJ1-6, is DGGITQSPKYLFRKEGQNVTLSCEQNLNHDAMYWYRQDPGQGLRLIYYSQIVNDFQKGDIAEGYSVSREKKESFPLTVTSAQKNPTAFYLCASSLGQGVSYNSPLHFGNGTRLTVT.

The table lists this clone with a few counts. J is TRBJ1-1 and V is TRBV2, with TRBD1 identical over 10 bases. The CDR3 consists of 19 residues. Looked up from germline, CDR1 is SNHLY and CDR2 is FYNNEI. The junction had 17 bases not matched to a gene; V was cut back by 2 bases and J by 5 bases. The CDR3 sequence is CASSEILGGKTGGSTEAFF. CDR3 sequence (DNA): TGTGCCAGCAGTGAAATCCTCGGAGGGAAGACAGGGGGCTCAACTGAAGCTTTCTTT.

This clone showed up just a few times. This chain joins TRBV5-6 and TRBJ1-1, with 9 bases matching TRBD1. This CDR3 is 14 amino acids long. V trimming: 3 bases; J trimming: 4 bases; junction bases outside the gene matches: 4. CDR1 and CDR2 from the germline V gene are SGHDT and YYEEEE. The CDR3 DNA reads TGTGCCAGCAGCTCTGGACAGGGGACCACTGAAGCTTTCTTT. It is translated as CASSSGQGTTEAFF.